A single T cell receptor (beta chain) is shown here with its context. The antigen remains unidentified. These data originate in a study of human T cells and chemical hapten exposure. Study context: The scalp of each patient received a weekly diphenylcyclopropenone dose for the full roughly 25-week study. General study points: Expanded TCR sets contained significantly more large CDR3 similarity clusters than controls.

Time point reported: pre-sensitization, week 0. Treatment of the sample: therapeutic diphenylcyclopropenone sensitization with weekly scalp DPC. The germline CDR1 and CDR2 sequences are SQVTM and ANQGSEA. The CDR3 is 12 amino acids. V was trimmed by 4 bases and J by 3 bases, leaving 10 bases between them. Individual cDNA molecules received unique molecular identifiers in the library. Authors' methods: A per-sample median of approximately 87,000 TCRs was observed, with counts ranging from roughly 23,224 to 750,000. TCRdb recomputed calls from the RACE reads with MiXCR, one row per CDR3 protein. For this entry, the V and J calls and clone size follow TCRdb and not the study's own pipeline. Counted here are around 250,000 distinct CDR3 sequences, 7.5% to 10% occurring once; the ten biggest clones make up around 2.5%.

This sequence originates from a woman aged 40 to 50 with alopecia areata. Some clones in this sample may be carry-over from other donors' samples. The sequenced sample was whole blood, obtained in connection with sensitization to the hapten diphenylcyclopropenone (DPC). The genes are TRBV29-1 and TRBJ2-7, with D unclear. CDR3 bases: TGCAGCGTTGGGCAGGATTACTACGAGCAGTACTTC. Translating it yields CSVGQDYYEQYF.